The 25 T cell receptor beta chains listed next were all sequenced from one sample in a study of a mutant IDH1 vaccine in newly diagnosed glioma. Assay used: immunoSEQ multiplex PCR; TCRdb lists only in-frame clones, some missing. The data contain approximately 60,000 clones, roughly 74% of them singletons. Their target antigens are unknown. The time point denotes: week 35, safety follow-up. A 20-mer mutant IDH1 peptide at 300 ug was injected subcutaneously with topical imiquimod. Specimen: PBMCs, collected from a glioma patient whose treatment included an IDH1 peptide vaccine. The receptors were sampled from a man between 50 and 59 years old with glioma.

This clone was counted only a few times. V gene TRBV5-1 combines with J gene TRBJ1-4; D gene uncertain. The V and J ends lost 0 bases and 4 bases respectively, with 10 bases between them. Looked up from germline, CDR1 is SGHRS and CDR2 is YFSETQ. The CDR3 length is 15 residues. The CDR3 loop is CASSLAAGSNEKLFF. The CDR3 DNA sequence: TGCGCCAGCAGCTTGGCGGCGGGGAGTAATGAAAAACTGTTTTTT.

This chain links TRBV11-1 with TRBJ1-4; D remains unclear. Germline-derived CDR1 and CDR2 are SGHAT and FQDESV (reference sequence). The ends were cut back, 5 bases at V and 7 bases at J, with 14 bases in the middle. The CDR3 is made up of 14 amino acids. The CDR3 is CASSLAGSGEKLFF. Written as DNA, the CDR3 is TGTGCCAGCAGCCTTGCGGGATCTGGTGAAAAACTGTTTTTT.

The V and J genes are TRBV5-1 and TRBJ2-5, with D possibly TRBD1 on 6 matching bases. Trimming shortened V by 3 bases and J by 5 bases, and 11 bases separated the two germline ends. In germline, CDR1 is SGHRS, CDR2 YFSETQ. The CDR3 sequence is 13 residues long. CDR3 in DNA: TGCGCCAGCAGCTACGGACAGCGGGAGACCCAGTACTTC. Its protein is CASSYGQRETQYF.

This chain links TRBV10-3 with TRBJ1-4; 9 bases are shared with TRBD1. Looked up from germline, CDR1 is ENHRY and CDR2 is SYGVKD. This CDR3 is built from 17 residues. V was clipped by 0 bases and J by 3 bases; unmatched bases: 5. The CDR3 loop reads CAISESTQGAANEKLFF. For the CDR3, the DNA is TGTGCCATCAGTGAGTCGACACAGGGGGCGGCTAATGAAAAACTGTTTTTT.

This clone was counted a single time. The chain employs TRBV7-2 and TRBJ2-1; 8 bases fit TRBD1. The length of the CDR3 is 15 residues. Germline V gives CDR1 SGHTA, CDR2 FQGNSA. Trimming removed 5 bases from V and 1 base from J; junction bases left unmatched: 4. The CDR3: CASSEGQGSYNEQFF. CDR3 coding DNA: TGTGCCAGCAGCGAAGGACAGGGTTCCTACAATGAGCAGTTCTTC. Full variable domain (missing parts from reference TRBV7-2 and TRBJ2-1): GAGVSQSPSNKVTEKGKDVELRCDPISGHTALYWYRQSLGQGLEFLIYFQGNSAPDKSGLPSDRFSAERTGGSVSTLTIQRTQQEDSAVYLCASSEGQGSYNEQFFGPGTRLTVL.

In this sample, this clone turned up once. The chain joins TRBV4-1 to TRBJ2-2; unclear D gene. The CDR3 spans 16 residues. Germline V gene lookup returns CDR1 MGHRA and CDR2 YSYEKL. Trimming cost V 3 bases and J 5 bases, with 16 bases left between them. CDR3 DNA sequence: TGCGCCAGCAGCCAGGCACTCGCGGATTGGACCGGGGAGCTGTTTTTT. The encoded protein is CASSQALADWTGELFF.

V is TRBV7-8 and J is TRBJ1-4, with TRBD1 matching over 8 bases. In germline, CDR1 is SGHVS, CDR2 FQNEAQ. The trim removed 2 bases at V and 1 base at J, leaving 9 bases unmatched. The CDR3 is made up of 18 amino acids. CDR3 sequence (DNA): TGTGCCAGCAGCTTAAGGCAGGGGGCTTTAAGAACTAATGAAAAACTGTTTTTT. It codes for CASSLRQGALRTNEKLFF.

This chain links TRBV15 with TRBJ1-1, with unresolved D. The V gene's germline CDR1 is LNHNV and CDR2 YYDKDF (reference sequence). The CDR3 spans 12 residues. V was trimmed by 3 bases and J by 11 bases, leaving 13 bases between them. The CDR3, as DNA: TGTGCCACCAGCAGGGCAGAAGCAGCCGCTTTCTTT. As protein: CATSRAEAAAFF.

The genes are TRBV18 and TRBJ1-1; D perhaps matches TRBD1 (6 bases). This CDR3 is built from 13 residues. Germline assignment: CDR1 KGHSH and CDR2 LQKENI. V lost 5 bases and J lost 7, with 14 bases in between. The DNA for the CDR3 is TGTGCCAGCTCATCGCAGGGGCGCGATGAAGCTTTCTTT. Protein: CASSSQGRDEAFF.

This clone has just a few counts. The chain links TRBV30 to TRBJ1-5, with D perhaps matching TRBD1 (6 bases). Trimming cost V 1 base and J 2 bases, with 12 bases left between them. The V gene's germline CDR1 is GTSNPN and CDR2 SVGIG (reference sequence). This CDR3 is 15 amino acids long. The CDR3 region is CAWSGGALGNQPQHF. The CDR3 nucleotides read TGTGCCTGGAGTGGGGGGGCGCTGGGCAATCAGCCCCAGCATTTT.

This chain uses TRBV9 with TRBJ2-3, with TRBD2 identical over 9 bases. This CDR3 comprises 15 residues. Per the germline V gene, CDR1 is SGDLS and CDR2 is YYNGEE. Germline trimming cut 4 bases from V and 2 bases from J; bases unmatched to any gene: 5. The CDR3 DNA follows: TGTGCCAGCAGCTCCCTAGCGGGGATCACAGATACGCAGTATTTT. This sequence encodes CASSSLAGITDTQYF.

This chain joins TRBV7-9 and TRBJ1-5; unclear D gene. Trimming cost V 2 bases and J 4 bases, with 3 bases left between them. The germline CDR1 and CDR2 sequences are SEHNR and FQNEAQ (reference sequence). The CDR3 sequence is 12 residues long. The CDR3 is CASSLMNQPQHF. The DNA of the CDR3 is TGTGCCAGCAGCTTAATGAATCAGCCCCAGCATTTT.

This clone was detected only a few times. J is TRBJ1-1 and V is TRBV30, with a tentative D call TRBD1 (5 bases). V lost 3 bases to trimming and J lost 6 bases, with 8 bases between them. The V gene's germline CDR1 is GTSNPN and CDR2 SVGIG (reference sequence). CDR3 length: 11 amino acids. The CDR3 nucleotides are TGTGCCTGGAGCGGGGACTCTGAAGCTTTCTTT. It translates to CAWSGDSEAFF.

The chain combines TRBV5-6 with TRBJ2-1; 8 bases align to TRBD1. Germline-derived CDR1 and CDR2 are SGHDT and YYEEEE. The CDR3 covers 15 residues. Trimming removed 5 bases from V and 4 bases from J; junction bases left unmatched: 8. CDR3 protein: CASSSRDRRYNEQFF. CDR3 nucleotide sequence: TGTGCCAGCAGTTCCCGGGACAGGAGATACAATGAGCAGTTCTTC.

This clone was seen a handful of times. The chain joins TRBV30 to TRBJ1-5; D call uncertain. CDR3 length: 13 amino acids. From germline, CDR1 is GTSNPN and CDR2 SVGIG (reference sequence). V lost 0 bases, J lost 8 bases, and 11 bases lay in between. Written as DNA, the CDR3 is TGTGCCTGGAGTGTACGAGGGTGGGAGCCCCAGCATTTT. Its translation: CAWSVRGWEPQHF.

This rearrangement joins TRBV19 to TRBJ1-4, with 8 bases lining up with TRBD1. Germline trimming cut 4 bases from V and 16 bases from J; bases unmatched to any gene: 5. This CDR3 comprises 11 residues. CDR1 is LNHDA, CDR2 SQIVND, per germline (reference sequence). The CDR3 protein is CASSSPGGRFF. CDR3 DNA sequence: TGTGCCAGTAGTAGTCCAGGGGGCCGGTTTTTT. Filled out from reference TRBV19 and TRBJ1-4, the complete variable domain reads DGGITQSPKYLFRKEGQNVTLSCEQNLNHDAMYWYRQDPGQGLRLIYYSQIVNDFQKGDIAEGYSVSREKKESFPLTVTSAQKNPTAFYLCASSSPGGRFFGSGTQLSVL.

The chain recombines TRBV6-6 with TRBJ1-5; D is possibly TRBD1 (6 bases). This CDR3 contains 15 residues. With 6 bases removed from V and 2 bases from J, the gap between germline ends came to 14 bases. Per the germline V gene, CDR1 is MNHNY and CDR2 is SVGAGI (reference sequence). CDR3 sequence (DNA): TGTGCCAGCAGGGCCCCGGGGGGCGGCAATCAGCCCCAGCATTTT. Protein: CASRAPGGGNQPQHF.

J is TRBJ2-7 and V is TRBV9, with 8 bases matching TRBD1. Unmatched junction bases numbered 6, after V lost 0 bases and J lost 1 base. Germline V gives CDR1 SGDLS, CDR2 YYNGEE. The CDR3 runs 16 residues. CDR3 in amino acids: CASSVEGTGNSYEQYF. In nucleotides, the CDR3 is TGTGCCAGCAGCGTAGAGGGGACAGGTAATTCCTACGAGCAGTACTTC.

The chain combines TRBV19 with TRBJ1-5; maybe TRBD1 (6 bases). The germline V gene encodes CDR1 LNHDA and CDR2 SQIVND (reference sequence). Trimming removed 11 bases from V and 5 bases from J, with 19 bases in between. This CDR3 spans 14 amino acids. The CDR3 region is CAGGGQGKYQPQHF. DNA for the CDR3: TGTGCCGGGGGAGGGCAGGGGAAGTATCAGCCCCAGCATTTT.

This chain links TRBV6-1 with TRBJ1-5; TRBD1 is a possible D gene (5 bases). The CDR3 totals 16 residues. The V end lost 1 base, the J end lost 5 bases, and 15 bases lay between the germline ends. The germline CDR1 and CDR2 sequences are MNHNS and SASEGT. The CDR3, as DNA: TGTGCCAGCAGTGAAGGGACCCTCGGGGGAGATCAGCCCCAGCATTTT. It is translated as CASSEGTLGGDQPQHF.

This clone was recorded a few times. The J gene is TRBJ1-2, the V gene TRBV4-3; 9 bases line up with TRBD1. Looked up from germline, CDR1 is LGHNA and CDR2 is YSLEER. The J segment lost 5 bases and the V segment lost 3 bases, leaving 4 bases of the junction unmatched. The CDR3 totals 14 residues. Written as DNA, the CDR3 is TGCGCCAGCAGCCAGGGACAGGGTGGATATGGCTACACCTTC. This sequence encodes CASSQGQGGYGYTF.

The chain carries TRBV29-1 and TRBJ1-1, with a weak D call TRBD1 (6 bases). The CDR3 consists of 13 residues. V was cut by 4 bases and J by 4 bases, with 13 bases left in between. The V gene's germline CDR1 is SQVTM and CDR2 ANQGSEA. The CDR3 sequence: CSVAVQGGTEAFF. The CDR3 DNA sequence: TGCAGCGTTGCTGTACAGGGCGGCACTGAAGCTTTCTTT. The full variable domain, completed using reference TRBV29-1 and TRBJ1-1, is SAVISQKPSRDICQRGTSLTIQCQVDSQVTMMFWYRQQPGQSLTLIATANQGSEATYESGFVIDKFPISRPNLTFSTLTVSNMSPEDSSIYLCSVAVQGGTEAFFGQGTRLTVV.

The chain has TRBV7-9 and TRBJ2-1; 7 nucleotides match TRBD1. The CDR3 covers 12 residues. CDR1 and CDR2 from the germline V gene are SEHNR and FQNEAQ (reference sequence). The trim removed 5 bases at V and 7 bases at J, leaving 2 bases unmatched. The DNA for the CDR3 is TGTGCCAGCAGCCCGACAGGGAATGAGCAGTTCTTC. Protein: CASSPTGNEQFF.

This clone has only a few counts. V usage is TRBV19 and J usage is TRBJ1-1; weak D call: TRBD1 (6 bases). V was shortened by 7 bases and J by 7 bases, with 31 bases between the two germline ends. The length of the CDR3 is 18 residues. Per germline, CDR1 LNHDA and CDR2 SQIVND (reference sequence). CDR3 in DNA: TGTGCCAGTACACCGGAGATCGGGGGGAGGGGGGAGGAGAATGAAGCTTTCTTT. It codes for CASTPEIGGRGEENEAFF.

The chain joins TRBV4-1 to TRBJ1-2; 9 bases map to TRBD1. The CDR3 is made up of 15 amino acids. V dropped 3 bases and J dropped 9; count of bases not matched to a gene: 11. Germline assignment: CDR1 MGHRA and CDR2 YSYEKL. CDR3 in amino acids: CASSHPGQGFGSYTF. In nucleotides, the CDR3 is TGCGCCAGCAGCCACCCGGGACAGGGCTTTGGGAGCTACACCTTC.